Given below is one T cell receptor beta chain in context. Its antigen remains undetermined. Per-base qualities were not stored, and no clone one base away is much larger. In light of the paper, this sample's time point label describes: about 28 days (+/-7) after the second vaccine dose. AZD1222 recipients whose second dose came at about 4 weeks and those whose second dose came at about 12 weeks were combined into one group, since spike-specific TCR depth and breadth did not differ between the two schedules. Samples from vaccinated people were obtained from the UK trials COV001 and COV002, which included a single-blind randomized controlled phase 2/3 trial of AZD1222 (ChAdOx1 nCoV-19) in healthy adults. For TCRbeta chain sequencing, PBMC samples from trial participants were taken at day 0 and at day 28 after the second dose. The CDR3 regions of human TCRbeta chains were analyzed by immunosequencing. Processing in the source paper ran as follows. Repertoire TCRs were matched against a reference library of SARS-CoV-2-specific TCRs generated with the MIRA antigen-specificity platform. Breadth was defined as the fraction of unique TCRs that were SARS-CoV-2-associated, and depth was defined as the fraction of total T cells that were SARS-CoV-2-associated. Using the MIRA data, each spike-specific TCR was mapped to the spike region that the TCR reacts to and placed in a CD4 or CD8 class. Log10-transformed breadth and depth values were compared by one-way ANOVA with Sidak's multiple comparisons tests. What TCRdb holds here is the immuneACCESS table cut down to in-frame rearrangements. Part of the clones is not present; checked against another copy, under half of the missing clones reflect an unresolved V gene, and the others are unexplained. V, J and clone size were drawn from that table, and D and trimming were deduced from the DNA. In this sample the table shows 150,000 to 160,000 clones, over 70% of which occur a single time. The ten largest clones represent about a tenth of the sample.

The data originate from a study of T cell responses to AZD1222 COVID-19 vaccine (dated by TCRdb to the early 2020s). The study in broad terms: TCR sequencing covered 233 trial participants: some 210 given two doses of AZD1222 and 26 given two doses of MenACWY control vaccine. Trial participants were enrolled by age into subgroups of 18-55, 56-69 and 70-plus years, and roughly 150, 30 and 60 TCR-sequenced participants, respectively, were included in these subgroups.

Trimming at the junction amounts to 5 bases on V and 6 bases on J, and the germline ends lie 8 bases apart. The CDR3 starts with the cysteine, ends with the phenylalanine, and has 11 residues. Only the CDR3 DNA stays, 33 bases, in frame from base 1. From the germline V gene (reference sequence), CDR1 is LNHDA and CDR2 is SQIVND. What the research found in general, with its limitations: Reportedly, close to half of the unique spike-specific TCRs recognized epitopes lying outside the regions that are mutated in the B.1.351 and B.1.1.7 variants. Most participants were white British and females outnumbered males, and the authors suggested that clonal diversity may have been underestimated. The 56-69-year group was small, and its depth increase did not reach significance, likely because of low power. After two AZD1222 doses, both the breadth and the depth of spike-specific TCRs were significantly higher than at day 0 and than in MenACWY recipients. Because no day 14 peak-response samples were available, the repertoires could be characterized only after the peak T cell response. Conclusions about previously exposed vaccinees were limited because only six or seven AZD1222 recipients were SARS-CoV-2 seropositive at baseline. The whole spike protein was spanned by vaccine-associated CD4 TCRs, and dominant responses were seen in regions 160-218 and 743-854.

This sample comprised peripheral blood, obtained 28 days after the second AZD1222 dose. The TCR was taken from an adult who received the AZD1222 COVID-19 vaccine. The chain joins TRBV19 to TRBJ2-7; no D gene can be assigned with confidence. The CDR3 region reads CASSVIPEQYF. DNA sequence: TGTGCCAGTAGTGTGATTCCCGAGCAGTACTTC.